This TCR beta chain came from a study of T-cell memory formation after mild COVID-19. TCRdb passed the 5' RACE reads through MiXCR, listing each CDR3 protein once. This table holds about 360,000 distinct CDR3 sequences, over 10% found once. Between the trimmed V and J ends, which lost 0 bases and 10 bases, there was a span of 21 bases. Germline-derived CDR1 and CDR2 are GTSNPN and SVGIG (reference sequence). This CDR3 has 15 residues. Details on this clonotype: The antigen is not known.

Whole-study findings and limits: Several responding clones turned up in pre-infection memory, indicating that cross-reactive memory may have taken part.

This receptor was obtained from a man younger than 35 who had mild COVID-19 (a few samples of this study predate the infection). Cell type and time point are not known. Sequences were obtained from PBMCs or a T cell subset sorted from them (not recorded which). This sequence joins TRBV30 and TRBJ1-2; D is perhaps TRBD1 (6 bases). DNA of the CDR3: TGTGCCTGGAGTGTAGGGGGTTGGGACCGGGGGACCTACACCTTC. This encodes CAWSVGGWDRGTYTF.